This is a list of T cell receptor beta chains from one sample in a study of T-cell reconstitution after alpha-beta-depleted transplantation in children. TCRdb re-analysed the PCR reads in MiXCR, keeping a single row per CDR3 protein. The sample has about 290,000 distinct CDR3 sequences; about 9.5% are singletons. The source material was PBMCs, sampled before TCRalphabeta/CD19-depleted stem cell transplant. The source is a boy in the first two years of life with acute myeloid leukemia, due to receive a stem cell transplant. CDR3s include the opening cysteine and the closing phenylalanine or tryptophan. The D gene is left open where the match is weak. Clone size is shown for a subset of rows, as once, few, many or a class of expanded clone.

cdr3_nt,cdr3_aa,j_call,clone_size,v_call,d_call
TGTGCCAGCAGTTTAAGGGGACTTAGCTCCTACAATGAGCAGTTCTTC,CASSLRGLSSYNEQFF,TRBJ2-1,many,TRBV28,NA
TGTGCCTGGGGTAGCGGGATCGACTACGAGCAGTACTTC,CAWGSGIDYEQYF,TRBJ2-7,NA,TRBV30,TRBD2
TGTGCCACCTCCCAGGGGGCTGGCTACACCTTC,CATSQGAGYTF,TRBJ1-2,many,TRBV12-3/TRBV12-4,TRBD1
TGCAGTGCTACAGCGGGAGCCAGAGAGCAGTACTTC,CSATAGAREQYF,TRBJ2-7,NA,TRBV20-1,TRBD2
TGTGCCAGCGTTTCGGTAGCGGGAGATCCCGAGCAGTACTTC,CASVSVAGDPEQYF,TRBJ2-7,many,TRBV27,TRBD2
TGTGCCAGCAGCCACCGGTCTAGCGAAGGCTACGAGCAGTACTTC,CASSHRSSEGYEQYF,TRBJ2-7,many,TRBV6-2/TRBV6-3,NA
TGCGCCAGCAGCTTCTCCAGGGGAGGGGAGCAGTACTTC,CASSFSRGGEQYF,TRBJ2-7,many,TRBV5-1,NA
TGTGCCAGCAGTTTACCAGTGGGAGCCCAACCAATCAATGAGCAGTTCTTC,CASSLPVGAQPINEQFF,TRBJ2-1,many,TRBV28,NA
TGTGCCAGCAGCTTAGATCTGCGGGGACCGAACACCGGGGAGCTGTTTTTT,CASSLDLRGPNTGELFF,TRBJ2-2,few,TRBV11-2,NA
TGTGCCAGCAGCTTATCATCACTAGCGGGCCTCACAGATACGCAGTATTTT,CASSLSSLAGLTDTQYF,TRBJ2-3,NA,TRBV7-2,TRBD2
TGTGCCAGCAGCTTATTCGAGGGGGCGGCTGGAAACACCATATATTTT,CASSLFEGAAGNTIYF,TRBJ1-3,many,TRBV5-6,TRBD1
TGTGCCAGCAGTTTAGCCAACAGGTACTATGGCTACACCTTC,CASSLANRYYGYTF,TRBJ1-2,many,TRBV28,NA
TGTGCCAGCAGCCCGGACAGTGGGGTGAGGGGCTACACCTTC,CASSPDSGVRGYTF,TRBJ1-2,many,TRBV11-2,NA
TGTGCCAGCAGTCAGATGACAGGGGTCAATCAGCCCCAGCATTTT,CASSQMTGVNQPQHF,TRBJ1-5,NA,TRBV27,TRBD1
TGCAGCGTTGAACGCAGGGCACATCGGTATTTT,CSVERRAHRYF,TRBJ2-3,NA,TRBV29-1,NA
TGCGCCAGCAGCCCGGGGACAGGGGCTTTCCCCTCCCTCGACGAGCAGTACTTC,CASSPGTGAFPSLDEQYF,TRBJ2-7,many,TRBV4-3,TRBD1
TGTGCCTGGAGTGACACAGTCACCTACACCTTC,CAWSDTVTYTF,TRBJ1-2,NA,TRBV30,NA
TGCGCCAGCAGCTTGAACAGTCGGGGGGCATACGAGCAGTACTTC,CASSLNSRGAYEQYF,TRBJ2-7,many,TRBV5-1,NA